What follows are 24 T cell receptor beta chains derived from one specimen sequenced in a study of Ad26.COV2.S vaccination and SARS-CoV-2 variants. Treatment defined: about 20 received Ad26.COV2.S at low or high dose, single or two shots; about 5 received placebo; per-sample allocation not given. Sampling occurred on day 63 after the first vaccine or placebo injection. Repertoires were generated with immunoSEQ multiplex PCR, while TCRdb's copy carries only in-frame clones and drops some. The sample carries fewer than 600,000 clones, about nine tenths recorded once. Sample: peripheral blood, taken in a trial of Ad26.COV2.S vaccine versus placebo. Receptor source: a person between 18 and 60 years old who received the Ad26.COV2.S COVID-19 vaccine or a placebo.

In its sample, this clone was seen a few times. The chain couples TRBV5-1 to TRBJ2-7; D is unresolved. Germline-derived CDR1 and CDR2 are SGHRS and YFSETQ. Trimming took 4 bases from V and 2 from J, leaving 7 bases between them. The CDR3 has 12 residues. CDR3 sequence reads: CASSANTYEQYF. The CDR3 coding sequence is TGCGCCAGCAGCGCGAACACCTACGAGCAGTACTTC. Using reference TRBV5-1 and TRBJ2-7 for the parts outside the CDR3, the full variable domain is KAGVTQTPRYLIKTRGQQVTLSCSPISGHRSVSWYQQTPGQGLQFLFEYFSETQRNKGNFPGRFSGRQFSNSRSEMNVSTLELGDSALYLCASSANTYEQYFGPGTRLTVT.

In this sample, this clone turned up once. The gene calls are TRBV14 and TRBJ2-5; D not resolved. The germline gives CDR1 SGHDN, CDR2 FVKESK. V shed 3 bases and J shed 5 bases, with 7 bases lying between them. The CDR3 is 12 amino acids. Here the CDR3 reads CASSQAFETQYF. DNA for the CDR3: TGTGCCAGCAGCCAGGCTTTTGAGACCCAGTACTTC.

The chain carries TRBV5-1 and TRBJ2-7; the D gene could be TRBD1 or TRBD2 (6 bases each). Germline loops: CDR1 SGHRS, CDR2 YFSETQ. With 1 base removed from V and 5 bases from J, the gap between germline ends came to 19 bases. This CDR3 comprises 16 residues. The CDR3 loop reads CASSLIKGGSNNEQYF. The CDR3 coding sequence is TGCGCCAGCAGCTTGATCAAGGGGGGATCAAACAACGAGCAGTACTTC.

This clone was seen more than once but under ten times. The genes are TRBV28 and TRBJ1-5, with unresolved D. Trimming left V 5 bases short and J 5 bases short, with 4 bases between. The CDR3 has 11 amino acids. In germline, CDR1 is MDHEN, CDR2 SYDVKM. The CDR3 sequence is CASSRDQPQHF. The CDR3, as DNA: TGTGCCAGCAGTCGGGATCAGCCCCAGCATTTT.

The rearrangement joins TRBV28 to TRBJ1-5; 7 nucleotides line up with TRBD1. CDR1 is MDHEN and CDR2 is SYDVKM in the germline V gene. Losses at the gene ends were 5 bases for V and 0 bases for J; bases not matched to a gene: 7. This CDR3 comprises 16 residues. CDR3 protein: CASSTGTVISNQPQHF. CDR3 coding DNA: TGTGCCAGCAGTACCGGGACAGTTATTAGCAATCAGCCCCAGCATTTT. The full variable domain, its missing parts supplied by reference TRBV28 and TRBJ1-5, is DVKVTQSSRYLVKRTGEKVFLECVQDMDHENMFWYRQDPGLGLRLIYFSYDVKMKEKGDIPEGYSVSREKKERFSLILESASTNQTSMYLCASSTGTVISNQPQHFGDGTRLSIL.

The CDR3 sequence is CASSFPSSLYTGELFF. The CDR3 nucleotides are TGTGCCAGCAGCTTTCCTAGCAGCCTATACACCGGGGAGCTGTTTTTT. The chain couples TRBV7-8 to TRBJ2-2, with D possibly TRBD2 on 5 matching bases. Germline values: CDR1 SGHVS, CDR2 FQNEAQ. CDR3 size: 16 residues. The V end was cut by 3 bases, the J end by 3 bases, with 14 bases between.

The chain recombines TRBV5-1 with TRBJ2-1; D remains ambiguous. The CDR3 extends over 14 amino acids. Trimming removed 2 bases at V and 0 bases at J, with 6 bases between. The germline CDR1 and CDR2 sequences are SGHRS and YFSETQ. CDR3 amino acids: CASSLSSSYNEQFF. The CDR3 DNA follows: TGCGCCAGCAGCTTATCTAGCTCCTACAATGAGCAGTTCTTC.

The chain has TRBV6-2 or TRBV6-3 and TRBJ1-2; no clear D. The germline V gene encodes CDR1 MNHEY and CDR2 SVGEGT. The CDR3 spans 15 residues. V lost 2 bases to trimming and J lost 0 bases, with 10 bases between them. CDR3 DNA: TGTGCCAGCAGTTACCGGCAGAGAGCTAACTATGGCTACACCTTC. It encodes CASSYRQRANYGYTF.

This chain uses TRBV13 with TRBJ1-2; 7 bases fit TRBD1. CDR3 size: 15 residues. Germline CDR1 is PRHDT and CDR2 is FYEKMQ (reference sequence). The V and J ends lost 5 bases and 4 bases, in that order; junction bases with no gene match: 10. DNA for the CDR3: TGTGCCAGCAGCATCTACAGGGGCCGCGGCTATGGCTACACCTTC. Its translation: CASSIYRGRGYGYTF.

The chain carries TRBV28 and TRBJ1-2; D remains unclear. Trimming took off 8 bases at V and 6 bases at J, with 19 bases between the two ends. In germline, CDR1 is MDHEN, CDR2 SYDVKM. The CDR3 loop spans 14 amino acids. CDR3 residues: CASGSIERENGYTF. CDR3 bases: TGTGCCAGCGGCTCTATCGAAAGGGAAAATGGCTACACCTTC.

This chain links TRBV15 with TRBJ1-2; 7 bases are a match to TRBD1. Germline CDR1 reads LNHNV; CDR2 reads YYDKDF (reference sequence). The CDR3 is 16 amino acids. V lost 6 bases and J lost 0; bases outside the gene matches: 10. DNA for the CDR3: TGTGCCACCAGTGACTTGAACAGGGGAGCTAACTATGGCTACACCTTC. Translation: CATSDLNRGANYGYTF. Together with reference TRBV15 and TRBJ1-2, the CDR3 gives the full variable domain: DAMVIQNPRYQVTQFGKPVTLSCSQTLNHNVMYWYQQKSSQAPKLLFHYYDKDFNNEADTPDNFQSRRPNTSFCFLDIRSPGLGDTAMYLCATSDLNRGANYGYTFGSGTRLTVV.

The chain is built from TRBV6-5 and TRBJ2-5; 9 bases fit TRBD1. This CDR3 region has 16 residues. The germline V gene has CDR1 MNHEY and CDR2 SVGAGI. The V segment lost 2 bases and the J segment 2 bases; nucleotides outside the gene matches: 6. CDR3 nucleotides: TGTGCCAGCAGTTACGGTCCGGGACAGGGACAAGAGACCCAGTACTTC. This gives the protein CASSYGPGQGQETQYF.

Of note for this clone: The same CDR3 arises from other DNA sequences in this sample as well. V and J are TRBV18 and TRBJ1-5, with no clear D. The CDR3 totals 14 residues. CDR1 KGHSH and CDR2 LQKENI come from the germline V gene. V was cut by 3 bases and J by 0 bases, with 6 bases left in between. CDR3 sequence (DNA): TGTGCCAGCTCACCCGCCTATAGCAATCAGCCCCAGCATTTT. This sequence encodes CASSPAYSNQPQHF.

The rearrangement links TRBV6-2 or TRBV6-3 to TRBJ2-7, with a tentative D call TRBD2 (6 bases). Germline CDR1 is MNHEY and CDR2 is SVGEGT. The length of the CDR3 is 14 residues. The V gene lost 3 bases and the J gene lost 2 bases, with 11 bases spanning the gap. The CDR3 spells CASSYSAGAYEQYF. CDR3 nucleotides: TGTGCCAGCAGTTATTCAGCGGGCGCCTACGAGCAGTACTTC.

The count of this clone is one. The chain carries TRBV15 and TRBJ1-4; the D is unclear. In germline, CDR1 is LNHNV, CDR2 YYDKDF (reference sequence). The CDR3 spans 15 residues. V dropped 3 bases and J dropped 8 bases, with 16 bases sitting between them. CDR3 protein: CATSSVSGGREKLFF. In nucleotides, the CDR3 is TGTGCCACCAGCAGCGTTTCTGGAGGTAGAGAAAAACTGTTTTTT.

In DNA, the CDR3 is TGCGCCAGCAGCTTGGGCCCCAGGGGGCGTCAAGAGACCCAGTACTTC. Its translation: CASSLGPRGRQETQYF. The chain carries TRBV5-1 and TRBJ2-5; 8 bases line up with TRBD1. Germline V gives CDR1 SGHRS, CDR2 YFSETQ. After removal of 0 bases from V and 2 bases from J, the junction contained 6 bases not matched to a gene. The CDR3 has 16 residues.

The CDR3 is CASRATGSYSNQPQHF. The CDR3 bases are TGTGCCAGTAGGGCAACAGGGTCATATAGCAATCAGCCCCAGCATTTT. This chain joins TRBV19 and TRBJ1-5, with a weak D call TRBD1 (6 bases). V gave up 6 bases and J gave up 0 bases, with 15 bases separating them. Per germline, CDR1 LNHDA and CDR2 SQIVND (reference sequence). The CDR3 loop spans 16 amino acids.

This chain joins TRBV19 and TRBJ2-7; D is uncertain. This CDR3 spans 15 amino acids. Trimming cost V 5 bases and J 5 bases, with 19 bases left between them. Germline CDR1 and CDR2: LNHDA and SQIVND (reference sequence). CDR3: CASSRVTAALDEQYF. The CDR3 nucleotides read TGTGCCAGTAGTCGTGTAACAGCCGCTCTGGACGAGCAGTACTTC.

This clone appeared once. In DNA, the CDR3 is TGTGCCAGCAGTTTATCTGCAGGGCCGAATGAAAAACTGTTTTTT. This encodes CASSLSAGPNEKLFF. The chain uses TRBV27 and TRBJ1-4; possibly TRBD1 for D (5 bases). The CDR3 runs to 15 residues. In germline, CDR1 is MNHEY, CDR2 SMNVEV (reference sequence). V lost 0 bases to trimming and J lost 5 bases, with 10 bases between them.

The V gene is TRBV7-9, the J gene TRBJ1-1; D gene ambiguous. V was pared by 5 bases and J by 0 bases, with 7 bases between. Germline values: CDR1 SEHNR, CDR2 FQNEAQ (reference sequence). The CDR3 covers 13 residues. The CDR3, as DNA: TGTGCCAGCAGCCGAACAGTGAACACTGAAGCTTTCTTT. Its protein product is CASSRTVNTEAFF.

Worth noting for this clone: The sample carries other DNA sequences with the same CDR3. The chain carries TRBV11-2 and TRBJ2-7, with TRBD2 identical over 8 bases. This CDR3 is 14 amino acids long. Trimming removed 1 base from V and 3 bases from J; junction bases left unmatched: 2. Germline loops: CDR1 SGHAT, CDR2 FQNNGV. In DNA form, the CDR3 reads TGTGCCAGCAGCTTAGGCGCGGGAGGCTACGAGCAGTACTTC. Translated, it gives CASSLGAGGYEQYF.

The chain combines TRBV7-6 with TRBJ2-5; possibly TRBD2 for D (6 bases). The CDR3 is 15 residues long. Trimming cost V 5 bases and J 8 bases, with 21 bases left between them. Germline-derived CDR1 and CDR2 are SGHVS and FNYEAQ. The DNA of the CDR3 is TGTGCCAGCAGCACCACCCTCGAGGGGAGGCAAACCCAGTACTTC. Residues: CASSTTLEGRQTQYF.

This chain joins TRBV9 and TRBJ2-2; 7 bases are a match to TRBD1. J gave up 5 bases and V 3 bases, and 7 bases lay outside the gene matches. The germline CDR1 and CDR2 sequences are SGDLS and YYNGEE. The CDR3 has 15 amino acids. In DNA, the CDR3 is TGTGCCAGCAGCGCGACAGGGCGAGGGACCGGGGAGCTGTTTTTT. It yields the protein CASSATGRGTGELFF.

There are many counts of this clone. The chain carries TRBV18 and TRBJ2-3, with no clear D. The CDR3 covers 17 residues. Trimming left V 1 base short and J 2 bases short, with 16 bases between. CDR1 and CDR2 (germline): KGHSH, LQKENI. CDR3 in DNA: TGTGCCAGCTCACCACTTGCCCCTCAGCGATCCACAGATACGCAGTATTTT. Translating it yields CASSPLAPQRSTDTQYF.